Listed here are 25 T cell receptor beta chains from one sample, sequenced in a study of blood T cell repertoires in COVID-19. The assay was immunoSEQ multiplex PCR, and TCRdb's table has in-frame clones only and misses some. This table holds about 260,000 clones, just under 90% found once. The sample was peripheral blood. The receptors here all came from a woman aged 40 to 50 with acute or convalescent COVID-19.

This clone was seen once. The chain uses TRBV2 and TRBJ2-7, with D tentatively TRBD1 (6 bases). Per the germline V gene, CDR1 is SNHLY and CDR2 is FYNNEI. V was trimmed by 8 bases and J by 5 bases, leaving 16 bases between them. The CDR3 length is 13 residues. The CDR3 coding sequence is TGTGCCAGCCTTGATGCTAACAGGGACGAGCAGTACGTC. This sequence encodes CASLDANRDEQYV.

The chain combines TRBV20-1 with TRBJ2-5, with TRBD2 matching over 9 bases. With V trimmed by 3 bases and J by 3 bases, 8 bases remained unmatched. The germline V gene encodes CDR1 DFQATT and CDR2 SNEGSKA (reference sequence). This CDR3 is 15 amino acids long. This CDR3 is CSASPWLAGKETQYF. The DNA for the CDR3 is TGCAGTGCTAGTCCCTGGCTAGCGGGGAAAGAGACCCAGTACTTC.

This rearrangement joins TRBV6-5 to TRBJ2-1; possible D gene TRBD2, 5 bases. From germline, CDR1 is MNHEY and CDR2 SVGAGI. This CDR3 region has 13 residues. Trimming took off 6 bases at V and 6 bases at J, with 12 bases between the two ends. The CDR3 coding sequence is TGTGCCAGCAGCCCCGGGGTGAGCAATGAGCAGTTCTTC. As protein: CASSPGVSNEQFF.

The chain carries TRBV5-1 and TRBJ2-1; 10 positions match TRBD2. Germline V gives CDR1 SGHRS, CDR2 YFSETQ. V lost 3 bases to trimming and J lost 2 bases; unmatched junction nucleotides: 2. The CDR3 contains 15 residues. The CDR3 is CASSSAGGTYNEQFF. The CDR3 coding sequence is TGCGCCAGCAGCTCAGCGGGGGGGACCTACAATGAGCAGTTCTTC.

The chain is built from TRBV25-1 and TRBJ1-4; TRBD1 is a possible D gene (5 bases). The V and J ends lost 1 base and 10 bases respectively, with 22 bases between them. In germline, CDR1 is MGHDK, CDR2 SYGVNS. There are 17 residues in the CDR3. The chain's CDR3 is CASSEFMPRERAAKLFF. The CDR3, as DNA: TGTGCCAGCAGTGAATTCATGCCCAGGGAAAGGGCTGCAAAACTGTTTTTT.

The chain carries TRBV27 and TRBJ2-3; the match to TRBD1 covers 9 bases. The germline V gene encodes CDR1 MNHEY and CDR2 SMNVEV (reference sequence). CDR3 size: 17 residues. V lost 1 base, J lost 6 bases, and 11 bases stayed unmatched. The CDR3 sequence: CASSLYRSGTGFDTQYF. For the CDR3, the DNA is TGTGCCAGCAGTTTATACCGGTCCGGGACAGGGTTCGATACGCAGTATTTT.

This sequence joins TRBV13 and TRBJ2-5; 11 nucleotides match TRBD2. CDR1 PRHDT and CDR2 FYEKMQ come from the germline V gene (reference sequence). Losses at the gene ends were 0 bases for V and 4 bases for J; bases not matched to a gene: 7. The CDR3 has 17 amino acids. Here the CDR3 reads CASSLGRIAGGLETQYF. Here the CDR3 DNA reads TGTGCCAGCAGCTTAGGCCGGATAGCGGGGGGGCTAGAGACCCAGTACTTC. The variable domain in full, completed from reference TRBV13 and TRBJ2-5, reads AAGVIQSPRHLIKEKRETATLKCYPIPRHDTVYWYQQGPGQDPQFLISFYEKMQSDKGSIPDRFSAQQFSDYHSELNMSSLELGDSALYFCASSLGRIAGGLETQYFGPGTRLLVL.

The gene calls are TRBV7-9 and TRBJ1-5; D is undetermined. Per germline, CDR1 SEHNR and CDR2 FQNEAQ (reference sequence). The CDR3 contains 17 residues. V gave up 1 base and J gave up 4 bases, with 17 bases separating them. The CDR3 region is CASSLGLRAGLNQPQHF. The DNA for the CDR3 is TGTGCCAGCAGCTTAGGCCTCCGCGCAGGCCTGAATCAGCCCCAGCATTTT.

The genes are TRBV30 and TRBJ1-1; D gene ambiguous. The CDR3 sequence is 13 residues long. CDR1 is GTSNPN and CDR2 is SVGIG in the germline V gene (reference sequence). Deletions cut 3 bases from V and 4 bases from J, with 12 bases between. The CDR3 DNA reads TGTGCCTGGAGCGTAGGTGCGGCCACTGAAGCTTTCTTT. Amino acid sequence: CAWSVGAATEAFF.

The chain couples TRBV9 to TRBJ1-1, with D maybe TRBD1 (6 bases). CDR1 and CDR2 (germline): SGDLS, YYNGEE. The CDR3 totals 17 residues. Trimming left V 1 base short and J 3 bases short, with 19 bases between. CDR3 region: CASSVPSGGGRDTEAFF. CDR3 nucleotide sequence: TGTGCCAGCAGCGTACCGTCCGGGGGGGGCAGGGACACTGAAGCTTTCTTT.

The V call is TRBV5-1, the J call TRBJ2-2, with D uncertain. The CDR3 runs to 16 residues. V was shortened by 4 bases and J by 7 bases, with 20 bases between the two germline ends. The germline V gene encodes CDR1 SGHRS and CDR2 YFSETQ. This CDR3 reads CASSTFSGSRGGELFF. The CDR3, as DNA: TGCGCCAGCAGCACTTTCTCCGGGTCCCGTGGCGGGGAGCTGTTTTTT.

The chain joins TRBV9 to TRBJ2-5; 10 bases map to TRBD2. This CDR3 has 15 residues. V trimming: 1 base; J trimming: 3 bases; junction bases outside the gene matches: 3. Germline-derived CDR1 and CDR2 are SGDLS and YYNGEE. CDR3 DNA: TGTGCCAGCAGCGTAACTAGCGGGGTGAAAGAGACCCAGTACTTC. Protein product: CASSVTSGVKETQYF.

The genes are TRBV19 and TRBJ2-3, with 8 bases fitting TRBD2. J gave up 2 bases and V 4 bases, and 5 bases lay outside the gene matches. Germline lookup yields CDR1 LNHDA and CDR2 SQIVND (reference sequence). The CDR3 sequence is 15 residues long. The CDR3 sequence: CASSTGGTNTDTQYF. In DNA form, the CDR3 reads TGTGCCAGTAGTACGGGAGGGACAAACACAGATACGCAGTATTTT.

The CDR3 coding sequence is TGTGCCAGCAGCTTAACTTGGGGCAGTCCTAGGGATACGCAGTATTTT. Amino acid sequence: CASSLTWGSPRDTQYF. The chain uses TRBV7-3 and TRBJ2-3; D possibly corresponds to TRBD1 (5 bases). Germline V gene data show CDR1 as SGHTA and CDR2 as FQGTGA. This CDR3 contains 16 residues. The germline V and J ends were trimmed by 0 bases and 6 bases, with 16 bases remaining between them.

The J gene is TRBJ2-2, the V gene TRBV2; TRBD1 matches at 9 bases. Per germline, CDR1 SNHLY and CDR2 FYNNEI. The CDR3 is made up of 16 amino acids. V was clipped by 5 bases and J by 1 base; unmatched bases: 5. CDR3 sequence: CASSPRDRENTGELFF. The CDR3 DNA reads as TGTGCCAGCAGTCCCCGGGACAGGGAGAACACCGGGGAGCTGTTTTTT.

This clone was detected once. The CDR3: CASSQGPGQPQHF. CDR3 bases: TGTGCCAGCAGTCAGGGGCCGGGGCAGCCCCAGCATTTT. The V call is TRBV27, the J call TRBJ1-5; a possible D gene is TRBD1 (6 bases). V shed 5 bases and J shed 7 bases, with 12 bases lying between them. Looked up from germline, CDR1 is MNHEY and CDR2 is SMNVEV (reference sequence). The CDR3 is 13 residues long.

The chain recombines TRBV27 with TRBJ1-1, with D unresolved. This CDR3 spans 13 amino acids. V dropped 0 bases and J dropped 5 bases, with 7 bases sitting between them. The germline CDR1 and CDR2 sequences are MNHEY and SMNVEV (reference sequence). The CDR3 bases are TGTGCCAGCAGTTTATCGTCACAAACTGAAGCTTTCTTT. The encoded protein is CASSLSSQTEAFF.

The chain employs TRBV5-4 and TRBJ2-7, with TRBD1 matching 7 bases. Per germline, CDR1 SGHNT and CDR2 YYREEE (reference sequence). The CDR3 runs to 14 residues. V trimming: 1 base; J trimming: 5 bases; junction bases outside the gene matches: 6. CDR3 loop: CASSLIGDRDEQYV. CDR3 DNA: TGTGCCAGCAGCTTGATTGGCGACAGGGACGAGCAGTACGTC.

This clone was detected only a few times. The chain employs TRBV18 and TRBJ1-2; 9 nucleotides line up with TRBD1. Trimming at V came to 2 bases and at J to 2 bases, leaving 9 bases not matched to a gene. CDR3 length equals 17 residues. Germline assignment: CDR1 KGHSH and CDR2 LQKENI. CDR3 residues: CASSPNSGQGMNYGYTF. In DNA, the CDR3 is TGTGCCAGCTCACCAAATAGCGGACAGGGGATGAACTATGGCTACACCTTC.

Written as DNA, the CDR3 is TGTGCCAGCAGCTTAGAAGGACAGGCCCTTGAAGCTTTCTTT. Encoded protein: CASSLEGQALEAFF. V usage is TRBV7-2 and J usage is TRBJ1-1; 7 bases line up with TRBD1. Germline V CDR1 and CDR2: SGHTA, FQGNSA. The V gene end was trimmed by 1 base and the J gene end by 7 bases; junction bases not matched to a gene: 6. CDR3 length equals 14 residues. The variable domain in full, with the rest retrieved from reference TRBV7-2 and TRBJ1-1, is GAGVSQSPSNKVTEKGKDVELRCDPISGHTALYWYRQSLGQGLEFLIYFQGNSAPDKSGLPSDRFSAERTGGSVSTLTIQRTQQEDSAVYLCASSLEGQALEAFFGQGTRLTVV.

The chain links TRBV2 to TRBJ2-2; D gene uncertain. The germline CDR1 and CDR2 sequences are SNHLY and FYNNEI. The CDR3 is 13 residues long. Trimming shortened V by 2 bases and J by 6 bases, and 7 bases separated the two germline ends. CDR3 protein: CASSEFFSGELFF. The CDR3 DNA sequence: TGTGCCAGCAGTGAATTCTTTTCCGGGGAGCTGTTTTTT. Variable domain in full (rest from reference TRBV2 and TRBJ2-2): EPEVTQTPSHQVTQMGQEVILRCVPISNHLYFYWYRQILGQKVEFLVSFYNNEISEKSEIFDDQFSVERPDGSNFTLKIRSTKLEDSAMYFCASSEFFSGELFFGEGSRLTVL.

The DNA for the CDR3 is TGCGCCAGCAGTGAAGGGACAGGGGTTTCACCCCTCCACTTT. This sequence encodes CASSEGTGVSPLHF. V usage is TRBV10-1 and J usage is TRBJ1-6, with TRBD1 matching over 10 bases. V gave up 3 bases and J gave up 9 bases; unmatched junction bases: 2. The CDR3 sequence is 14 residues long. Germline V gene sequence: CDR1 WNHNN, CDR2 SYGVQD (reference sequence).

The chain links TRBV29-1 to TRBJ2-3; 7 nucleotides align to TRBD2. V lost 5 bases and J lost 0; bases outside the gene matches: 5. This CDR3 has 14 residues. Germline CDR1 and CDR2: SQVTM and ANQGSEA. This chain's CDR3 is CSVNGLGSTDTQYF. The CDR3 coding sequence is TGCAGCGTTAATGGACTAGGTAGCACAGATACGCAGTATTTT.

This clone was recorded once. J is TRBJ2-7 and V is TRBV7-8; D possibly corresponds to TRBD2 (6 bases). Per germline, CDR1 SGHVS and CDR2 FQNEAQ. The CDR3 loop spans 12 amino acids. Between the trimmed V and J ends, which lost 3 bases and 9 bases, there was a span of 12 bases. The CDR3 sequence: CASSFEGDSQYV. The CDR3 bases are TGTGCCAGCAGCTTCGAAGGGGACTCGCAGTACGTC.

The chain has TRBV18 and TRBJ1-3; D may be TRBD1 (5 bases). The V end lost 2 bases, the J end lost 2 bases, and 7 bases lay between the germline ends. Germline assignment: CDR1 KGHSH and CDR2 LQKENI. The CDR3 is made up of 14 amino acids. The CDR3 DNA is TGTGCCAGCTCACCAAAAGGGGCTGGAAACACCATATATTTT. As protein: CASSPKGAGNTIYF.